This TCR beta chain was sequenced for a study of cytomegalovirus exposure and HLA in healthy donors. Study summary: In an early release, HLA-typed donors contributed roughly 85 million unique TCR sequences. Study-level results: In a later analysis, TCR beta V- and J-gene trimming showed a link to a missense DCLRE1C variant. It was likely that a cluster of highly shared sequence variants was a sequencing artifact.

The table lists this clone with a few counts. What it recognizes is unknown. PCR was performed using 60 Vbeta and 13 Jbeta primers. Method: immunoSEQ multiplex PCR; TCRdb's copy keeps in-frame clones and lacks some. The sample consists of some 160,000 clones, 79% of them appearing once. Germline V gives CDR1 MDHEN, CDR2 SYDVKM. The germline V and J ends were trimmed by 6 bases and 1 base, with 7 bases remaining between them. The CDR3 loop spans 13 amino acids. The chain links TRBV28 to TRBJ1-5; D possibly corresponds to TRBD1 (5 bases). This receptor was obtained from a woman aged 40 to 55 in good health and CMV-seronegative. The sequencing sample was made of PBMCs. The CDR3, as DNA: TGTGCCAGCAGCTGGGGCAGCAATCAGCCCCAGCATTTT. It codes for CASSWGSNQPQHF.